Below, 7 T cell receptor beta chains from the same sample are listed, as sequenced in a study of blood T cell repertoires in COVID-19. Some clones are missing from TCRdb's copy, which holds only in-frame ones; the method was immunoSEQ multiplex PCR. Of approximately 60,000 clones listed, approximately 79% are singletons. Sequencing was done on a sample of peripheral blood. The receptor source for this set is a woman of 80 years or more with active or convalescent COVID-19.

There are a few counts of this clone. This chain joins TRBV21-1 and TRBJ1-5; the D call in the table, TRBD1, was not verified against the DNA. TRBV21-1 represents a pseudogene. The CDR3 has 15 amino acids. The CDR3: CAGGRDRPSNQPQHF. The CDR3 nucleotides read TGTGCCGGAGGCCGGGACAGACCTAGCAATCAGCCCCAGCATTTT.

CDR3 nucleotides: TGCGCCAGCAGCTTGGGTACCGAGAGTGAAGCTTTCTTT. Translated, it gives CASSLGTESEAFF. The V call is TRBV5-1, the J call TRBJ1-1; no firm D call. In germline, CDR1 is SGHRS, CDR2 YFSETQ. CDR3 length: 13 amino acids. V shed 0 bases and J shed 7 bases, with 10 bases lying between them.

This rearrangement joins TRBV27 to TRBJ1-3; tentatively, D is TRBD1 (6 bases). The germline gives CDR1 MNHEY, CDR2 SMNVEV (reference sequence). The CDR3 has 15 amino acids. V was cut by 4 bases and J by 2 bases, with 12 bases left in between. The CDR3 loop is CASSSRGGPGNTIYF. The CDR3 DNA is TGTGCCAGCAGTTCACGAGGGGGTCCTGGAAACACCATATATTTT.

The chain links TRBV5-1 to TRBJ1-1; D might be TRBD1 (6 bases). The CDR3 runs to 17 residues. Germline values: CDR1 SGHRS, CDR2 YFSETQ. The ends were cut back, 3 bases at V and 0 bases at J, with 18 bases in the middle. The chain's CDR3 is CASSSPTQGNMNTEAFF. CDR3 nucleotides: TGCGCCAGCAGCTCCCCGACTCAGGGGAACATGAACACTGAAGCTTTCTTT.

The CDR3 protein is CASSLMVGAEAFF. The CDR3 DNA reads TGTGCCAGCAGCCTCATGGTCGGGGCTGAAGCTTTCTTT. The chain is built from TRBV3-1 (or the pseudogene TRBV3-2) and TRBJ1-1; D gene ambiguous. Germline V lookup: CDR1 LGHDT, CDR2 YNNKEL (reference sequence). Trimming took 4 bases from V and 6 from J, leaving 12 bases between them. This CDR3 spans 13 amino acids.

A few counts support this clone. A read error may produce the germline difference seen at one junction end. The chain is built from TRBV28 and TRBJ1-2; D not resolved. Germline V gene sequence: CDR1 MDHEN, CDR2 SYDVKM. The CDR3 is 14 amino acids. The CDR3 sequence: CASRLSNGERSYTF. CDR3 coding DNA: TGTGCCAGCAGGTTATCAAACGGGGAGAGGTCCTACACCTTC.

The chain combines TRBV6-5 with TRBJ1-3; a weak D match, TRBD1 (6 bases). This CDR3 is built from 15 residues. Germline lookup yields CDR1 MNHEY and CDR2 SVGAGI. The V end lost 6 bases, the J end lost 2 bases, and 14 bases lay between the germline ends. The CDR3 loop reads CASRGHRDAGNTIYF. The DNA for the CDR3 is TGTGCCAGCAGGGGTCACAGGGATGCTGGAAACACCATATATTTT.